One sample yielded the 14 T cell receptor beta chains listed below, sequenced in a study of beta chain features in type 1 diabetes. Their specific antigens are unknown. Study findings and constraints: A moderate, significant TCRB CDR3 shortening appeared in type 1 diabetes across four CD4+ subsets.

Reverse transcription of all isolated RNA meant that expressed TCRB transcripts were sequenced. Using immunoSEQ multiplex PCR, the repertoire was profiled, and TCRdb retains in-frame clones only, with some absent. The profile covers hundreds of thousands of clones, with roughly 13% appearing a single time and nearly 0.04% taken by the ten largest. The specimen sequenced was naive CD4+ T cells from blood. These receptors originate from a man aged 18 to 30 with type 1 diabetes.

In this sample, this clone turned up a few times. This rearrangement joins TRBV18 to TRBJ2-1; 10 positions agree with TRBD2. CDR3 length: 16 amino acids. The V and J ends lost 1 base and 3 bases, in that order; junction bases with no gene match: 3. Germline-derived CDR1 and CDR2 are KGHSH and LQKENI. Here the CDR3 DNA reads TGTGCCAGCTCACCACGGACTAGCGGAGACTACAATGAGCAGTTCTTC. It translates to CASSPRTSGDYNEQFF.

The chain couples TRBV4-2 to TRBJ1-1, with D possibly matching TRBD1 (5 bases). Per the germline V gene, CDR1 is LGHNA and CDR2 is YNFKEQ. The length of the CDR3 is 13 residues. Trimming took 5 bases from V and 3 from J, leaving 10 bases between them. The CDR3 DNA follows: TGTGCCAGCAGCTTCGGCAGGGACACTGAAGCTTTCTTT. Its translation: CASSFGRDTEAFF.

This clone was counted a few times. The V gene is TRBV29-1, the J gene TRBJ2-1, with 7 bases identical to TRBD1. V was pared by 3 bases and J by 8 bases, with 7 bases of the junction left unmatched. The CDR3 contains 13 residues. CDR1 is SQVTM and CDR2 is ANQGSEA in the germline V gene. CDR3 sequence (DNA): TGCAGCGTTGAGGGACAGTTAGGGGATGAGCAGTTCTTC. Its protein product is CSVEGQLGDEQFF.

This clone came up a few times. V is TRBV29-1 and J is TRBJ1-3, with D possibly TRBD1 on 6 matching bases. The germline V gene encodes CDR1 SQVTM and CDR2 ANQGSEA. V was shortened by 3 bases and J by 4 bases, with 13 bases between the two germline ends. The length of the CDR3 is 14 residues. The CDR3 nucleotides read TGCAGCGTTGACCCAGGGGCTGGAGGAAACACCATATATTTT. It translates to CSVDPGAGGNTIYF.

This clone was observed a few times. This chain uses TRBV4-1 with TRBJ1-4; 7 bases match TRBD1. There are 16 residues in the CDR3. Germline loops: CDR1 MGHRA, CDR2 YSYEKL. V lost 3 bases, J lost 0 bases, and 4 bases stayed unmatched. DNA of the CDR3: TGCGCCAGCAGCCAGGGGACAGCCTCAACTAATGAAAAACTGTTTTTT. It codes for CASSQGTASTNEKLFF.

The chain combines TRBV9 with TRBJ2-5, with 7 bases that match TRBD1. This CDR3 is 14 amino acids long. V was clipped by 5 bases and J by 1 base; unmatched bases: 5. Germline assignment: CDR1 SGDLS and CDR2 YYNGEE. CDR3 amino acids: CASSPGQIQETQYF. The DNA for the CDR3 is TGTGCCAGCAGTCCGGGACAGATCCAAGAGACCCAGTACTTC.

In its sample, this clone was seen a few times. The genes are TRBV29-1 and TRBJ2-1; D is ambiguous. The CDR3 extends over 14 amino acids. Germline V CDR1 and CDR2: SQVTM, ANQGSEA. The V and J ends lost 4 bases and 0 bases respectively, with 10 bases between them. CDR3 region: CSVARVSSYNEQFF. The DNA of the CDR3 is TGCAGCGTTGCCCGGGTAAGCTCCTACAATGAGCAGTTCTTC.

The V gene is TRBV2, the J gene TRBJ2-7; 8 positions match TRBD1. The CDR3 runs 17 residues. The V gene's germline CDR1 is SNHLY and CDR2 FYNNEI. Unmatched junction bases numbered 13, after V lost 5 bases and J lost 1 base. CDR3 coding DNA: TGTGCCAGCAGTTACCATAGGACAGGGCAGATATCCTACGAGCAGTACTTC. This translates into CASSYHRTGQISYEQYF. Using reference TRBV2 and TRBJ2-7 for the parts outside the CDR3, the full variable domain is EPEVTQTPSHQVTQMGQEVILRCVPISNHLYFYWYRQILGQKVEFLVSFYNNEISEKSEIFDDQFSVERPDGSNFTLKIRSTKLEDSAMYFCASSYHRTGQISYEQYFGPGTRLTVT.

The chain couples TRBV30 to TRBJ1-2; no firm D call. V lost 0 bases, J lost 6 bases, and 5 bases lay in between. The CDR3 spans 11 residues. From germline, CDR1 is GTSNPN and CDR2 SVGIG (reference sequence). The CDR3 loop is CAWSVLDGYTF. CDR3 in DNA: TGTGCCTGGAGTGTACTCGATGGCTACACCTTC.

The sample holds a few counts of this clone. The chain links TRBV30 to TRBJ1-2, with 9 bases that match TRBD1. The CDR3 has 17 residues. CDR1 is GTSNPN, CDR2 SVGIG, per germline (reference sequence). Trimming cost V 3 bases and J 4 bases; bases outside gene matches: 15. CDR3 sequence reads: CAWRPPGQGYVGYGYTF. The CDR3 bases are TGTGCCTGGAGGCCACCGGGACAGGGTTATGTCGGCTATGGCTACACCTTC.

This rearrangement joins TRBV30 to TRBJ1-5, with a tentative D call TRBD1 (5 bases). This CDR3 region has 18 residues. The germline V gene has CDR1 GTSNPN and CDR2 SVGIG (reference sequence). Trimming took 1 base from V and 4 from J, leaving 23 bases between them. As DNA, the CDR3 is TGTGCCTGGAGTGCGACCGACCGGGGCCTCACCTTTAATCAGCCCCAGCATTTT. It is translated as CAWSATDRGLTFNQPQHF.

The CDR3 DNA sequence: TGTGCCAGCAAGGGGGCGTATGGAAACACCATATATTTT. Residues: CASKGAYGNTIYF. The chain carries TRBV2 and TRBJ1-3; 7 nucleotides line up with TRBD1. The CDR3 runs to 13 residues. V dropped 7 bases and J dropped 3; count of bases not matched to a gene: 3. Per the germline V gene, CDR1 is SNHLY and CDR2 is FYNNEI. Full variable domain (missing parts from reference TRBV2 and TRBJ1-3): EPEVTQTPSHQVTQMGQEVILRCVPISNHLYFYWYRQILGQKVEFLVSFYNNEISEKSEIFDDQFSVERPDGSNFTLKIRSTKLEDSAMYFCASKGAYGNTIYFGEGSWLTVV.

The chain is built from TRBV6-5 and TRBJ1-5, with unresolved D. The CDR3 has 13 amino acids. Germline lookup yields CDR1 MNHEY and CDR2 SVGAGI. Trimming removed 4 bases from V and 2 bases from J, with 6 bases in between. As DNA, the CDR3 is TGTGCCAGCAGTTTCGGTGGCAATCAGCCCCAGCATTTT. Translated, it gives CASSFGGNQPQHF.

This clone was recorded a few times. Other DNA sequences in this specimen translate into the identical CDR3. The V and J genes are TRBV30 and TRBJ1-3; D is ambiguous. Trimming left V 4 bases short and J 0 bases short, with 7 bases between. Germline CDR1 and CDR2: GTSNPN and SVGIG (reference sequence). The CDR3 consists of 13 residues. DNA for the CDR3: TGTGCCTGGACGGGAGGCTCTGGAAACACCATATATTTT. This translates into CAWTGGSGNTIYF. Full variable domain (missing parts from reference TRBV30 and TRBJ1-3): SQTIHQWPATLVQPVGSPLSLECTVEGTSNPNLYWYRQAAGRGLQLLFYSVGIGQISSEVPQNLSASRPQDRQFILSSKKLLLSDSGFYLCAWTGGSGNTIYFGEGSWLTVV.